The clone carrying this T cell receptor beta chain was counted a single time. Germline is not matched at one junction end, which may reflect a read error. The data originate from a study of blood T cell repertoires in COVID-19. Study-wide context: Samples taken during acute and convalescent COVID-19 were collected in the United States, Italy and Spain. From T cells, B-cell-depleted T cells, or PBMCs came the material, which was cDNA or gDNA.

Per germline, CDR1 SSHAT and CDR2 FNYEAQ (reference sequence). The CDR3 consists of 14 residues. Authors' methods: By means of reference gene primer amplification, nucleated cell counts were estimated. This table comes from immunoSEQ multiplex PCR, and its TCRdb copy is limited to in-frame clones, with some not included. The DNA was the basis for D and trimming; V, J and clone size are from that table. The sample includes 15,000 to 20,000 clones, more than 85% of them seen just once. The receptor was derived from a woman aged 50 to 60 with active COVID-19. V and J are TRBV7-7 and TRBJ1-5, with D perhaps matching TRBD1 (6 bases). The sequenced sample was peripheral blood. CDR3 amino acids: CASSLGKGDGTQHF. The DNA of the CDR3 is TGTGCTAGCAGCTTAGGTAAGGGGGACGGAACCCAGCATTTT.